The entry that follows covers one T cell receptor (beta chain) sequence. Germline CDR1 SGHNT, CDR2 YENEEA. V gave up 2 bases and J gave up 8 bases; unmatched junction bases: 7. The CDR3 spans 14 residues. Assay: immunoSEQ multiplex PCR; the TCRdb copy retains only in-frame clones and omits some. Among 35,000 to 45,000 clones listed, 65% to 90% were seen once. This sample is part of a study of preoperative IRX-2 immunotherapy in early breast cancer. The treatment was: preoperative locoregional IRX-2 cytokine immunotherapy. The TCR originated in a human donor with breast cancer. The rearrangement joins TRBV11-3 to TRBJ1-1; 8 bases map to TRBD1. Sample: lymph node tissue, taken after IRX-2 immunotherapy. CDR3 residues: CASSLFGTGFEAFF. In DNA form, the CDR3 reads TGTGCCAGCAGCTTATTCGGGACAGGTTTCGAAGCTTTCTTT.